These 10 T cell receptor beta chains were all obtained from the same sample, sequenced in a study of shared clonotypes between healthy human individuals. Using immunoSEQ multiplex PCR, the repertoire was profiled, and TCRdb retains in-frame clones only, with some absent. This repertoire shows about a million clones, approximately 72% found once; its top ten account for about 1.5%. Sample: memory CD4+ T cells sorted from blood. Subset in this sample: CD45RA-negative fraction. These receptors came from a man between 18 and 29 years old in good health.

V gene TRBV7-9 combines with J gene TRBJ1-2, with TRBD1 as a possible D gene (5 bases). The CDR3 has 14 amino acids. V was pared by 3 bases and J by 8 bases, with 16 bases between. CDR1 and CDR2 from the germline V gene are SEHNR and FQNEAQ (reference sequence). The CDR3 is CASSLNTGSGGYTF. The DNA of the CDR3 is TGTGCCAGCAGCTTGAATACAGGCTCGGGCGGCTACACCTTC.

This clone was counted a single time. This chain uses TRBV7-2 with TRBJ2-3; D tentatively reads TRBD1 or TRBD2 (5 bases each). Trimming stripped 5 bases from V and 1 base from J, with 10 bases between. Looked up from germline, CDR1 is SGHTA and CDR2 is FQGNSA. The CDR3 loop spans 14 amino acids. The CDR3 sequence: CASSRDQGTDTQYF. CDR3 DNA: TGTGCCAGCAGCCGGGACCAGGGCACAGATACGCAGTATTTT.

The chain couples TRBV27 to TRBJ2-7; no definite D call. The CDR3 sequence is 14 residues long. The V gene's germline CDR1 is MNHEY and CDR2 SMNVEV (reference sequence). The V end lost 2 bases, the J end lost 5 bases, and 13 bases lay between the germline ends. Here the CDR3 reads CASSLAQISHEQYF. CDR3 in DNA: TGTGCCAGCAGTTTAGCGCAGATTTCCCACGAGCAGTACTTC.

V gene TRBV6-1 combines with J gene TRBJ1-6, with D possibly matching TRBD1 (6 bases). Germline-derived CDR1 and CDR2 are MNHNS and SASEGT. The CDR3 runs to 13 residues. V was trimmed by 7 bases and J by 11 bases, leaving 15 bases between them. The CDR3 DNA follows: TGTGCCAGCACCCAAACTCAGGGGCCACCCCTCCACTTT. Translation gives CASTQTQGPPLHF.

The V gene is TRBV7-2, the J gene TRBJ2-2; TRBD2 is a possible D gene (6 bases). From germline, CDR1 is SGHTA and CDR2 FQGNSA. There are 16 residues in the CDR3. With 1 base removed from V and 5 bases from J, the gap between germline ends came to 14 bases. CDR3 protein: CASSLVPGSGTGELFF. The CDR3 coding sequence is TGTGCCAGCAGCTTAGTCCCCGGGAGCGGGACCGGGGAGCTGTTTTTT.

The J gene is TRBJ2-7, the V gene TRBV6-6, with D possibly TRBD1 on 6 matching bases. Germline V gene data show CDR1 as MNHNY and CDR2 as SVGAGI (reference sequence). The germline V and J ends were trimmed by 5 bases and 3 bases, with 14 bases remaining between them. There are 14 residues in the CDR3. The CDR3 loop is CASSPDRWDYEQYF. DNA of the CDR3: TGTGCCAGCAGTCCGGACAGATGGGACTACGAGCAGTACTTC.

A few counts support this clone. This specimen includes other DNA sequences encoding the same CDR3. The V gene is TRBV9, the J gene TRBJ2-5; the match to TRBD2 covers 13 bases. The germline CDR1 and CDR2 sequences are SGDLS and YYNGEE. Trimming removed 3 bases from V and 3 bases from J; junction bases left unmatched: 2. The CDR3 is 15 amino acids. The CDR3 DNA is TGTGCCAGCAGCGCCGGACTAGCGGGAGAAGAGACCCAGTACTTC. Its translation is CASSAGLAGEETQYF.

CDR3 in amino acids: CASSEMGGYTF. DNA for the CDR3: TGTGCCAGCAGTGAAATGGGTGGCTACACCTTC. This rearrangement joins TRBV6-1 to TRBJ1-2; no reliable D call. The germline gives CDR1 MNHNS, CDR2 SASEGT. V lost 2 bases, J lost 7 bases, and 5 bases lay in between. The CDR3 is 11 residues long.

J is TRBJ1-2 and V is TRBV5-1, with a weak D call TRBD1 (6 bases). The CDR3 covers 17 residues. Germline CDR1 is SGHRS and CDR2 is YFSETQ. Trimming left V 4 bases short and J 4 bases short, with 23 bases between. The CDR3 spells CASSAGAGAARSYGYTF. The CDR3 nucleotides are TGCGCCAGCAGCGCGGGGGCAGGGGCGGCGAGAAGCTATGGCTACACCTTC. Full variable domain (outside the CDR3, taken from reference TRBV5-1 and TRBJ1-2): KAGVTQTPRYLIKTRGQQVTLSCSPISGHRSVSWYQQTPGQGLQFLFEYFSETQRNKGNFPGRFSGRQFSNSRSEMNVSTLELGDSALYLCASSAGAGAARSYGYTFGSGTRLTVV.

In this sample, this clone turned up many times. The rearrangement uses TRBV6-4 and TRBJ2-3; 12 bases line up with TRBD2. This CDR3 spans 16 amino acids. V lost 3 bases, J lost 2 bases, and 3 bases stayed unmatched. CDR1 MRHNA and CDR2 SNTAGT come from the germline V gene. CDR3 sequence (DNA): TGTGCCAGCAGTGAGGCTAGCGGGGGGGCCACAGATACGCAGTATTTT. As protein: CASSEASGGATDTQYF.